This is a list of T cell receptor beta chains from one sample in a study of human T cells and chemical hapten exposure. In TCRdb, the RACE reads were re-called with MiXCR into one record per CDR3 protein. The sample includes more than 60,000 distinct CDR3 sequences, over 6.5% of them seen just once. The sample consisted of whole blood. All receptors come from a male donor in good health. Some clones in this sample may be carry-over from other donors' samples. The CDR3 runs from the conserved cysteine through the conserved F or W. The D gene is left open where the match is weak. Size tells how often a clone was seen (once, few, many) or the class of an expanded clone, and some rows leave it out.

d_call: -; v_call: TRBV5-1; j_call: TRBJ2-7; clone_size: many; cdr3_aa: CASSYGGADEQYF; cdr3_nt: TGCGCCAGCAGCTACGGTGGGGCGGACGAGCAGTACTTC
d_call: -; v_call: TRBV5-4; j_call: TRBJ1-1; clone_size: -; cdr3_aa: CASSLKGPLLLNTEAFF; cdr3_nt: TGTGCCAGCAGCTTGAAGGGGCCCCTTTTATTGAACACTGAAGCTTTCTTT
d_call: TRBD2; v_call: TRBV20-1; j_call: TRBJ2-3; clone_size: -; cdr3_aa: CSASGGAADTQYF; cdr3_nt: TGCAGTGCTAGCGGGGGGGCCGCAGATACGCAGTATTTT
d_call: -; v_call: TRBV7-9; j_call: TRBJ1-4; clone_size: many; cdr3_aa: CASSFQGVNEKLFF; cdr3_nt: TGTGCCAGCAGCTTCCAGGGAGTTAATGAAAAACTGTTTTTT
d_call: -; v_call: TRBV3-1; j_call: TRBJ2-5; clone_size: few; cdr3_aa: CASSQVIRDGQETQYF; cdr3_nt: TGTGCCAGCAGCCAAGTTATACGGGACGGGCAAGAGACCCAGTACTTC
d_call: -; v_call: TRBV29-1; j_call: TRBJ2-1; clone_size: many; cdr3_aa: CSVGLASHEQFF; cdr3_nt: TGCAGCGTTGGCCTAGCGAGCCATGAGCAGTTCTTC
d_call: -; v_call: TRBV6-5; j_call: TRBJ1-2; clone_size: few; cdr3_aa: CASSSHTSGRSYGYTF; cdr3_nt: TGTGCCAGCAGTTCGCACACGTCGGGGAGATCCTATGGCTACACCTTC
d_call: -; v_call: TRBV7-2; j_call: TRBJ1-4; clone_size: -; cdr3_aa: CASSVEHYEKLFF; cdr3_nt: TGTGCCAGCAGCGTAGAACATTATGAAAAACTGTTTTTT
d_call: TRBD1; v_call: TRBV7-9; j_call: TRBJ2-2; clone_size: few; cdr3_aa: CASSPGQGRTGELFF; cdr3_nt: TGTGCCAGCAGCCCGGGACAGGGAAGAACCGGGGAGCTGTTTTTT
d_call: TRBD2; v_call: TRBV7-9; j_call: TRBJ2-1; clone_size: many; cdr3_aa: CASSDTSGRASYNEQFF; cdr3_nt: TGTGCCAGCAGCGATACTAGCGGGAGGGCCAGTTACAATGAGCAGTTCTTC
d_call: TRBD1; v_call: TRBV12-3/TRBV12-4; j_call: TRBJ2-7; clone_size: many; cdr3_aa: CASSPGQGLREQYF; cdr3_nt: TGTGCCAGCAGTCCGGGACAGGGGCTGAGGGAGCAGTACTTC
d_call: -; v_call: TRBV29-1; j_call: TRBJ2-2; clone_size: many; cdr3_aa: CSVGRTDTGELFF; cdr3_nt: TGCAGCGTCGGCAGGACAGACACCGGGGAGCTGTTTTTT
d_call: -; v_call: TRBV27; j_call: TRBJ1-1; clone_size: few; cdr3_aa: CASSLQGLMNTEAFF; cdr3_nt: TGTGCCAGCAGTTTACAGGGACTAATGAACACTGAAGCTTTCTTT
d_call: TRBD1; v_call: TRBV6-5; j_call: TRBJ1-2; clone_size: few; cdr3_aa: CASRTGISYGYTF; cdr3_nt: TGTGCCAGCAGGACAGGGATTTCTTATGGCTACACCTTC
d_call: -; v_call: TRBV20-1; j_call: TRBJ1-6; clone_size: many; cdr3_aa: CSASRTLNSPLHF; cdr3_nt: TGCAGTGCTAGTAGGACTCTCAATTCACCCCTCCACTTT
d_call: -; v_call: TRBV6-6; j_call: TRBJ1-1; clone_size: few; cdr3_aa: CASSFVGAGNTEAFF; cdr3_nt: TGTGCCAGCAGTTTCGTTGGGGCGGGGAACACTGAAGCTTTCTTT
d_call: -; v_call: TRBV20-1; j_call: TRBJ1-1; clone_size: few; cdr3_aa: CSAKRAGQLNTEAFF; cdr3_nt: TGCAGTGCTAAAAGGGCCGGGCAGCTGAACACTGAAGCTTTCTTT
d_call: TRBD2; v_call: TRBV5-4; j_call: TRBJ2-4; clone_size: few; cdr3_aa: CASSLGTSGRSGDIQYF; cdr3_nt: TGTGCCAGCAGTCTTGGGACTAGCGGGAGAAGTGGTGACATTCAGTACTTC
d_call: TRBD2; v_call: TRBV3-1; j_call: TRBJ2-1; clone_size: few; cdr3_aa: CASDQAGVVGDEQFF; cdr3_nt: TGTGCCAGCGACCAAGCGGGAGTCGTGGGGGATGAGCAGTTCTTC
d_call: -; v_call: TRBV12-3/TRBV12-4; j_call: TRBJ2-7; clone_size: few; cdr3_aa: CASSFGSYEQYF; cdr3_nt: TGTGCCAGCAGTTTCGGATCCTACGAGCAGTACTTC
d_call: TRBD2; v_call: TRBV29-1; j_call: TRBJ2-7; clone_size: few; cdr3_aa: CSVTSGRALGYEQYF; cdr3_nt: TGCAGCGTGACTAGCGGGAGGGCCCTCGGGTACGAGCAGTACTTC
d_call: -; v_call: TRBV6-6; j_call: TRBJ2-7; clone_size: -; cdr3_aa: CASSYVTGREQYF; cdr3_nt: TGTGCCAGCAGTTACGTGACAGGACGCGAGCAGTACTTC